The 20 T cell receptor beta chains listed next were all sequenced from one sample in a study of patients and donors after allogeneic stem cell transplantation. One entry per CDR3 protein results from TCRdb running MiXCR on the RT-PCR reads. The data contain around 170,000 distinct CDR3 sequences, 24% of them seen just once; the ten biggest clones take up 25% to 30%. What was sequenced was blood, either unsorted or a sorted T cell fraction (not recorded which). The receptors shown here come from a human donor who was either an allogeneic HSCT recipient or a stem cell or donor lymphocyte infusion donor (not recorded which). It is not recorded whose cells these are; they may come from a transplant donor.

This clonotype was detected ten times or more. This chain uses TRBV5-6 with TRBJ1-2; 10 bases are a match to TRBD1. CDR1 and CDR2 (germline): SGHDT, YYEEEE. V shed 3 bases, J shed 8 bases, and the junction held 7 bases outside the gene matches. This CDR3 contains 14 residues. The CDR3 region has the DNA TGTGCCAGCAGCTCAAGACAGGGGGCAAGCGGCTACACCTTC. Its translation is CASSSRQGASGYTF.

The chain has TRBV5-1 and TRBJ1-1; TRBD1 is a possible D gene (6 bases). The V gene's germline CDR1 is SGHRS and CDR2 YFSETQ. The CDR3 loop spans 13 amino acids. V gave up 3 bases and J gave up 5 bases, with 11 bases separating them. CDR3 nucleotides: TGCGCCAGCAGCTGGGGGCCAGGGACTGAAGCTTTCTTT. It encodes CASSWGPGTEAFF.

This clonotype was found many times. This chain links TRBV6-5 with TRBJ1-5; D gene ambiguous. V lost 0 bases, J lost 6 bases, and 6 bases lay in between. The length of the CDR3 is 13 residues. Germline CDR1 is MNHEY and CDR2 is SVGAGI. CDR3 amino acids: CASSYSIGQPQHF. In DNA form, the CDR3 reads TGTGCCAGCAGTTACTCGATCGGTCAGCCCCAGCATTTT.

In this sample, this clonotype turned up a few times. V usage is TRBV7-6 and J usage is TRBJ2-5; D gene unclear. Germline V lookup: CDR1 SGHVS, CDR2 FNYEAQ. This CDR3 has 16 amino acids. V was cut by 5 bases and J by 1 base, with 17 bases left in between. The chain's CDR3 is CASSPFYGPPQETQYF. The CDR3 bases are TGTGCCAGCAGCCCTTTCTACGGCCCACCCCAAGAGACCCAGTACTTC.

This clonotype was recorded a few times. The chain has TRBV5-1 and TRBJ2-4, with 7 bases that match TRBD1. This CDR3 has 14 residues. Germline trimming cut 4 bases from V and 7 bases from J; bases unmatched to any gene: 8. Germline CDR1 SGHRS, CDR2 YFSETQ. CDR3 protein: CASSPQGLGNIQYF. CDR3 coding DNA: TGCGCCAGCAGCCCACAGGGGTTGGGGAACATTCAGTACTTC.

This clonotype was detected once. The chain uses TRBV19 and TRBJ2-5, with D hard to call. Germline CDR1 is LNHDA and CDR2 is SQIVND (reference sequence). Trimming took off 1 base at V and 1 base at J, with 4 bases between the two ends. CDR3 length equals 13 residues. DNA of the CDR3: TGTGCCAGTAGTATAGGACGCCAAGAGACCCAGTACTTC. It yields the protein CASSIGRQETQYF. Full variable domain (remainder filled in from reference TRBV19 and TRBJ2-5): DGGITQSPKYLFRKEGQNVTLSCEQNLNHDAMYWYRQDPGQGLRLIYYSQIVNDFQKGDIAEGYSVSREKKESFPLTVTSAQKNPTAFYLCASSIGRQETQYFGPGTRLLVL.

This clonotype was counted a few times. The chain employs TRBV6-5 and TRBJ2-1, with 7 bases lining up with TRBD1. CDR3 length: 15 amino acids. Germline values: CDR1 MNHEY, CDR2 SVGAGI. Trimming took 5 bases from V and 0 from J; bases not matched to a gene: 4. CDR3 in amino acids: CASSVGGGSYNEQFF. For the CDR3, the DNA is TGTGCCAGCAGTGTAGGGGGCGGCTCCTACAATGAGCAGTTCTTC.

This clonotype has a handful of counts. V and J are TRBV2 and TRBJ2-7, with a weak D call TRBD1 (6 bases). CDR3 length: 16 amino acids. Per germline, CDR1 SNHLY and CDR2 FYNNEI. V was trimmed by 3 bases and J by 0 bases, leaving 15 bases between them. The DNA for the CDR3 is TGTGCCAGCAGTGATCCCGACCGGACAGCCTCCTACGAGCAGTACTTC. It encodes CASSDPDRTASYEQYF.

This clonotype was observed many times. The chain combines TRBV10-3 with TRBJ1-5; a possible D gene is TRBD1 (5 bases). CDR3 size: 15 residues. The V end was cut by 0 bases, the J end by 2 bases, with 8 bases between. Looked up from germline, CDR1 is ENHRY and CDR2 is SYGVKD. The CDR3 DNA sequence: TGTGCCATCAGTGAGTCGCGGGGGGGCAATCAGCCCCAGCATTTT. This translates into CAISESRGGNQPQHF.

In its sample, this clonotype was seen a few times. The CDR3 reads CASSPQGIYGGYTF. CDR3 DNA sequence: TGTGCCAGCAGTCCACAGGGGATCTATGGTGGCTACACCTTC. V is TRBV25-1 and J is TRBJ1-2, with TRBD1 matching 7 bases. V lost 5 bases and J lost 7; bases outside the gene matches: 10. CDR3 size: 14 residues. CDR1 is MGHDK, CDR2 SYGVNS, per germline.

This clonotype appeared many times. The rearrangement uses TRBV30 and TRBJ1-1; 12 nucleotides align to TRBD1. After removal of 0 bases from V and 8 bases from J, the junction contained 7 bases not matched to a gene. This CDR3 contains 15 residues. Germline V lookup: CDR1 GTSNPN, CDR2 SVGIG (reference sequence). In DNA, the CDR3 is TGTGCCTGGAGTGTTACCGGGACAGGGGGCAGGGAAGCTTTCTTT. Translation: CAWSVTGTGGREAFF. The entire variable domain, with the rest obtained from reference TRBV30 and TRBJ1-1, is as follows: SQTIHQWPATLVQPVGSPLSLECTVEGTSNPNLYWYRQAAGRGLQLLFYSVGIGQISSEVPQNLSASRPQDRQFILSSKKLLLSDSGFYLCAWSVTGTGGREAFFGQGTRLTVV.

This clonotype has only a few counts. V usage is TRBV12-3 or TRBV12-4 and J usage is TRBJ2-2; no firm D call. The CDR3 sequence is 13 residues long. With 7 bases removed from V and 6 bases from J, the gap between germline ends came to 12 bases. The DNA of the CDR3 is TGTGCCAGCACAATCCTGACGGCCGGGGAGCTGTTTTTT. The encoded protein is CASTILTAGELFF.

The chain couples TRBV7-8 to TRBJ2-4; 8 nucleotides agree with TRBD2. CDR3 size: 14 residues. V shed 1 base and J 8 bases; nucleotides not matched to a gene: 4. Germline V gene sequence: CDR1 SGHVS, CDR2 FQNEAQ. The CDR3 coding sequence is TGTGCCAGCAGCTTAGGACCGGGAGGGGACATTCAGTACTTC. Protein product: CASSLGPGGDIQYF.

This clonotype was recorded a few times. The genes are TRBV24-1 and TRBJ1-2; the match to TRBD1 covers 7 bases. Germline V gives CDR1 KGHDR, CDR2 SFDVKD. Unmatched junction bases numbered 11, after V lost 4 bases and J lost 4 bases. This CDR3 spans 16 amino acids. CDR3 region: CATSETTTGLGYGYTF. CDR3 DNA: TGTGCCACCAGTGAAACGACGACAGGGCTGGGCTATGGCTACACCTTC.

CDR3 sequence reads: CASSLYRYGEQFF. CDR3 in DNA: TGTGCCAGCAGTTTATACAGGTACGGTGAGCAGTTCTTC. J is TRBJ2-1 and V is TRBV27; D is possibly TRBD1 (5 bases). The CDR3 is 13 amino acids. Trimming left V 1 base short and J 9 bases short, with 10 bases between. Germline CDR1 and CDR2: MNHEY and SMNVEV (reference sequence).

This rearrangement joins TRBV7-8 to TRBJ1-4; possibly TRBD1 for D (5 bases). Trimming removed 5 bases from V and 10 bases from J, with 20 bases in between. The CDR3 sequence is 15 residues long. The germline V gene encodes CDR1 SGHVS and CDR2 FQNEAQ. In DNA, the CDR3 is TGTGCCAGCAGCGAACTGACAGCATCTCAGGGAAAACTGTTTTTT. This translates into CASSELTASQGKLFF. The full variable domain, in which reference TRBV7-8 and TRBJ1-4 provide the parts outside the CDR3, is GAGVSQSPRYKVAKRGQDVALRCDPISGHVSLFWYQQALGQGPEFLTYFQNEAQLDKSGLPSDRFFAERPEGSVSTLKIQRTQQEDSAVYLCASSELTASQGKLFFGSGTQLSVL.

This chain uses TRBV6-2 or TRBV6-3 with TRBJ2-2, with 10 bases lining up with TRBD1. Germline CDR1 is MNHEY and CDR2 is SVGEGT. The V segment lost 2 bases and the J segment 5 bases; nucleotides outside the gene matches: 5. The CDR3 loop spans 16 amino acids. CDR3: CASSYHRDRGTGELFF. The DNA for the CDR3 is TGTGCCAGCAGTTACCACCGGGACAGGGGTACCGGGGAGCTGTTTTTT.

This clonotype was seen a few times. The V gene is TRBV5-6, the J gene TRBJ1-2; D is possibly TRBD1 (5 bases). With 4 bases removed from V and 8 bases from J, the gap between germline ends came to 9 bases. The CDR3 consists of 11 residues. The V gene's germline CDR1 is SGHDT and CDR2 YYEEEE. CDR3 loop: CASSRQSGYTF. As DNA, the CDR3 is TGTGCCAGCAGCAGACAGTCGGGCTACACCTTC.

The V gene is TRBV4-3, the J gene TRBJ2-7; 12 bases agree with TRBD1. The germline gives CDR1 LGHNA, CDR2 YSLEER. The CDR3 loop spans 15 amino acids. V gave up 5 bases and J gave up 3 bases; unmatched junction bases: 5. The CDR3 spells CASSAGTGGFYEQYF. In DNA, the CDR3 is TGCGCCAGCAGCGCGGGGACAGGGGGCTTCTACGAGCAGTACTTC.

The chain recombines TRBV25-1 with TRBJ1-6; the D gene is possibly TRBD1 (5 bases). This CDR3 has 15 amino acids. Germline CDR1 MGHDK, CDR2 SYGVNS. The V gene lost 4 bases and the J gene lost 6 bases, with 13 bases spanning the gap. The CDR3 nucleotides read TGTGCCAGCAGTGGGAGGACATGGGCTAATTCACCCCTCCACTTT. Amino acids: CASSGRTWANSPLHF.